These T cell receptor beta chains were read from a single sample in a study of blood T cell repertoires in COVID-19. This table comes from immunoSEQ multiplex PCR, and its TCRdb copy is limited to in-frame clones, with some not included. The sample carries about 200,000 clones, over 75% recorded once. Material: peripheral blood. All receptors come from a man aged 35 to 55 with active or convalescent COVID-19. Each CDR3 is given with its conserved first and last residue. D genes are given only for firm matches. Only part of the rows carry a size: once, few, many, or a class if the clone is expanded.

v_gene: TRBV4-1; d_gene: TRBD2; j_gene: TRBJ2-2; abundance: -; CDR3aa: CASSQVGSGGHTGELFF; CDR3nt: TGCGCCAGCAGCCAAGTAGGTTCGGGAGGGCACACCGGGGAGCTGTTTTTT
v_gene: TRBV4-2; d_gene: TRBD2; j_gene: TRBJ2-1; abundance: -; CDR3aa: CASSQQERGEEQFF; CDR3nt: TGTGCCAGCAGCCAACAGGAGCGGGGGGAGGAGCAGTTCTTC
v_gene: TRBV5-5; d_gene: -; j_gene: TRBJ1-1; abundance: once; CDR3aa: CASSLRVLNTEAFF; CDR3nt: TGTGCCAGCAGCTTGAGAGTCCTGAACACTGAAGCTTTCTTT
v_gene: TRBV20-1; d_gene: TRBD1; j_gene: TRBJ2-7; abundance: -; CDR3aa: CSAWDSYEQYF; CDR3nt: TGCAGTGCTTGGGACAGCTACGAGCAGTACTTC
v_gene: TRBV12-1; d_gene: -; j_gene: TRBJ2-4; abundance: -; CDR3aa: CASSFVRAKNIQYF; CDR3nt: TGTGCCAGCAGCTTTGTCAGGGCTAAAAACATTCAGTACTTC
v_gene: TRBV5-8; d_gene: -; j_gene: TRBJ1-2; abundance: -; CDR3aa: CASSLSGEGGYTF; CDR3nt: TGTGCCAGCAGCTTAAGCGGGGAGGGTGGCTACACCTTC
v_gene: TRBV5-1; d_gene: -; j_gene: TRBJ1-1; abundance: once; CDR3aa: CASSLDRANTEAFF; CDR3nt: TGCGCCAGCAGCTTGGACAGGGCGAACACTGAAGCTTTCTTT
v_gene: TRBV27; d_gene: -; j_gene: TRBJ1-4; abundance: -; CDR3aa: CASSLYQGGEKLFF; CDR3nt: TGTGCCAGCAGTTTATACCAGGGCGGTGAAAAACTGTTTTTT
v_gene: TRBV9; d_gene: TRBD1; j_gene: TRBJ1-1; abundance: -; CDR3aa: CASSDGTGSDGTEAFF; CDR3nt: TGTGCCAGCAGCGACGGGACAGGGTCGGACGGCACTGAAGCTTTCTTT
v_gene: TRBV19; d_gene: TRBD1; j_gene: TRBJ2-7; abundance: once; CDR3aa: CASSIRSTGQGLYEQYF; CDR3nt: TGTGCCAGTAGTATTCGGTCTACGGGACAGGGGCTCTACGAGCAGTACTTC
v_gene: TRBV30; d_gene: -; j_gene: TRBJ1-3; abundance: -; CDR3aa: CAWTRVSGNTIYF; CDR3nt: TGTGCCTGGACGCGGGTCTCTGGAAACACCATATATTTT
v_gene: TRBV5-4; d_gene: -; j_gene: TRBJ1-3; abundance: few; CDR3aa: CASSPGGSQTSGNTIYF; CDR3nt: TGTGCCAGCAGCCCGGGGGGCAGCCAAACCTCTGGAAACACCATATATTTT
v_gene: TRBV18; d_gene: TRBD1; j_gene: TRBJ1-2; abundance: -; CDR3aa: CASSPDRGLVSGYTF; CDR3nt: TGTGCCAGCTCACCAGACAGGGGGCTTGTGTCTGGCTACACCTTC
v_gene: TRBV5-1; d_gene: -; j_gene: TRBJ2-3; abundance: once; CDR3aa: CASSPTRSSTDTQYF; CDR3nt: TGCGCCAGCAGCCCGACTAGGTCTAGCACAGATACGCAGTATTTT
v_gene: TRBV7-9; d_gene: TRBD1; j_gene: TRBJ2-7; abundance: -; CDR3aa: CASSHGQGRSSYEQYF; CDR3nt: TGTGCCAGCAGCCACGGACAGGGACGGTCCTCCTACGAGCAGTACTTC
v_gene: TRBV7-3; d_gene: -; j_gene: TRBJ2-1; abundance: few; CDR3aa: CASSLSQGGDEQFF; CDR3nt: TGTGCCAGCAGCTTAAGCCAGGGTGGCGATGAGCAGTTCTTC
v_gene: TRBV2; d_gene: TRBD1; j_gene: TRBJ1-6; abundance: few; CDR3aa: CASSEATDRDNSPLHF; CDR3nt: TGTGCCAGCAGTGAAGCAACGGACAGGGATAATTCACCCCTCCACTTT
v_gene: TRBV4-1; d_gene: -; j_gene: TRBJ1-1; abundance: -; CDR3aa: CASSQEAGEIRTEAFF; CDR3nt: TGCGCCAGCAGCCAAGAAGCGGGGGAAATAAGGACTGAAGCTTTCTTT
v_gene: TRBV7-2; d_gene: TRBD2; j_gene: TRBJ2-2; abundance: few; CDR3aa: CASSTRSGVAGELFF; CDR3nt: TGTGCCAGCAGCACGCGTAGCGGGGTTGCCGGGGAGCTGTTTTTT
v_gene: TRBV19; d_gene: -; j_gene: TRBJ2-3; abundance: -; CDR3aa: CASSTTSTDTQYF; CDR3nt: TGTGCCAGTAGTACTACTAGCACAGATACGCAGTATTTT
v_gene: TRBV19; d_gene: TRBD1; j_gene: TRBJ1-4; abundance: -; CDR3aa: CASSMDRGLTNEKLFF; CDR3nt: TGTGCCAGTAGTATGGACAGGGGGCTAACTAATGAAAAACTGTTTTTT
v_gene: TRBV5-4; d_gene: TRBD1; j_gene: TRBJ1-2; abundance: once; CDR3aa: CASADKRTGASYGYTF; CDR3nt: TGTGCCAGTGCCGATAAGCGGACAGGGGCCTCCTATGGCTACACCTTC
v_gene: TRBV3-1/TRBV3-2; d_gene: TRBD1; j_gene: TRBJ2-7; abundance: -; CDR3aa: CASSPRDRNPREQYF; CDR3nt: TGTGCCAGCAGCCCCCGGGACAGAAACCCACGCGAGCAGTACTTC
v_gene: TRBV15; d_gene: -; j_gene: TRBJ2-7; abundance: -; CDR3aa: CAAGREKPYEQYF; CDR3nt: TGTGCCGCCGGCCGGGAAAAGCCCTACGAGCAGTACTTC
v_gene: TRBV6-5; d_gene: -; j_gene: TRBJ2-7; abundance: -; CDR3aa: CASSYSGRSYEQYF; CDR3nt: TGTGCCAGCAGTTACTCAGGCAGGTCCTACGAGCAGTACTTC
v_gene: TRBV20-1; d_gene: -; j_gene: TRBJ1-3; abundance: -; CDR3aa: CSASHSSEGNTIYF; CDR3nt: TGCAGTGCTAGTCACTCATCCGAGGGAAACACCATATATTTT
v_gene: TRBV12-3/TRBV12-4; d_gene: -; j_gene: TRBJ1-5; abundance: -; CDR3aa: CASSYTGLPQHF; CDR3nt: TGTGCCAGCAGTTATACAGGGCTACCCCAGCATTTT
v_gene: TRBV6-1; d_gene: -; j_gene: TRBJ2-2; abundance: -; CDR3aa: CASSEDVISGTGELFF; CDR3nt: TGTGCCAGCAGTGAAGACGTCATTTCAGGCACCGGGGAGCTGTTTTTT
v_gene: TRBV19; d_gene: TRBD1; j_gene: TRBJ1-1; abundance: -; CDR3aa: CASSMWSGQGNTEAFF; CDR3nt: TGTGCCAGTAGTATGTGGTCGGGACAGGGTAACACTGAAGCTTTCTTT
v_gene: TRBV5-5; d_gene: -; j_gene: TRBJ2-2; abundance: -; CDR3aa: CASSFGGYSGELFF; CDR3nt: TGTGCCAGCAGCTTTGGGGGGTATAGCGGGGAGCTGTTTTTT
v_gene: TRBV30; d_gene: -; j_gene: TRBJ1-2; abundance: -; CDR3aa: CAWSREGAYGYTF; CDR3nt: TGTGCCTGGAGTAGGGAAGGGGCTTATGGCTACACCTTC